This TCR beta chain was sequenced for a study of OX40 agonist ivuxolimab in advanced cancers. Comment on this clone: Its antigen remains unknown.

The study, taken as a whole, reports: Some nonresponders additionally presented with little normalized T-cell clonal expansion. Expanded peripheral T cell antigen specificity was not determined. CD4+ and CD8+ blood T cells expanded clonally by week 6 at 0.1 to 3.0 mg/kg. Clonal expansion was among the lowest in partial responders at 0.1-3.0 mg/kg, especially CD8+.

The CDR3 has 14 residues. V lost 1 base to trimming and J lost 5 bases, with 9 bases between them. Germline lookup yields CDR1 SGHRS and CDR2 YFSETQ. The method was immunoSEQ multiplex PCR; TCRdb's version includes in-frame clones alone and lacks a portion of them. Here the sample spans some 86,000 clones, around 88% being singletons. Specimen: CD4+ or CD8+ T cells sorted from blood, collected in a trial of the OX40 agonist ivuxolimab. This TCR was sampled from an adult with an advanced solid tumor such as melanoma, head and neck, liver or kidney cancer. The rearrangement links TRBV5-1 to TRBJ1-4; D remains unclear. As DNA, the CDR3 is TGCGCCAGCAGCTTGTTCGGACCAAATGAAAAACTGTTTTTT. This codes for CASSLFGPNEKLFF. Filled out from reference TRBV5-1 and TRBJ1-4, the complete variable domain reads KAGVTQTPRYLIKTRGQQVTLSCSPISGHRSVSWYQQTPGQGLQFLFEYFSETQRNKGNFPGRFSGRQFSNSRSEMNVSTLELGDSALYLCASSLFGPNEKLFFGSGTQLSVL.